These 23 T cell receptor beta chains were all obtained from the same sample, sequenced in a study of patients and donors after allogeneic stem cell transplantation (dated by TCRdb to about 2020). Libraries came from RT-PCR. This sample was sequenced with a NextSeq 550. TCRdb redid the processing of the public reads, applying fastp at Q25 and MiXCR, and retained in-frame beta chains. Rows with a matching CDR3 protein are joined into one entry that keeps the most common DNA and genes. This sample gives about a million distinct CDR3 sequences in total; more than 15% of them show up just once. The top ten clones comprise under 6.5% of the sample. The sequenced sample consisted of blood, either unsorted or a sorted T cell fraction (not recorded which). The receptors here all came from a human donor who was either an allogeneic HSCT recipient or a stem cell or donor lymphocyte infusion donor (not recorded which). It is not recorded whose cells these are; they may come from a transplant donor.

V usage is TRBV3-1 and J usage is TRBJ2-7, with unresolved D. V was trimmed by 2 bases and J by 2 bases, leaving 7 bases between them. The CDR3 totals 13 residues. Germline V lookup: CDR1 LGHDT, CDR2 YNNKEL (reference sequence). CDR3 DNA sequence: TGTGCCAGCAGCCAACTCGGCGCCTACGAGCAGTACTTC. This encodes CASSQLGAYEQYF.

The chain uses TRBV20-1 and TRBJ2-5, with D possibly called TRBD1 or TRBD2 (5 bases each). V was trimmed by 6 bases and J by 8 bases, leaving 13 bases between them. This CDR3 has 11 residues. Germline V gives CDR1 DFQATT, CDR2 SNEGSKA (reference sequence). CDR3 in DNA: TGCAGTGCAGGGACCGAGAGAACCCAGTACTTC. It encodes CSAGTERTQYF.

This clonotype was detected only a few times. The V call is TRBV4-3, the J call TRBJ1-1; D remains unclear. CDR1 and CDR2 (germline): LGHNA, YSLEER. This CDR3 has 14 amino acids. Trimming pared 3 bases from V and 1 base from J, leaving 9 bases between. CDR3: CASSQSRENTEAFF. The CDR3 DNA follows: TGCGCCAGCAGCCAGTCCAGAGAGAACACTGAAGCTTTCTTT.

The chain recombines TRBV5-1 with TRBJ1-1, with D tentatively TRBD1 (5 bases). In germline, CDR1 is SGHRS, CDR2 YFSETQ. Trimming stripped 3 bases from V and 5 bases from J, with 23 bases between. The CDR3 spans 17 residues. The CDR3 protein is CASSSGPGPPPETEAFF. In DNA, the CDR3 is TGCGCCAGCAGCTCGGGACCGGGCCCTCCTCCAGAAACTGAAGCTTTCTTT.

In this sample, this clonotype turned up a few times. The V call is TRBV5-1, the J call TRBJ1-1; D is possibly TRBD1 (5 bases). V shed 4 bases and J shed 0 bases, with 13 bases lying between them. The CDR3 loop spans 15 amino acids. CDR1 SGHRS and CDR2 YFSETQ come from the germline V gene. CDR3 DNA: TGCGCCAGCAGCACCAATGGGGCTATGAACACTGAAGCTTTCTTT. Residues: CASSTNGAMNTEAFF.

A few counts support this clonotype. The chain uses TRBV9 and TRBJ2-7; D remains unclear. Germline CDR1 is SGDLS and CDR2 is YYNGEE. Trimming removed 0 bases from V and 6 bases from J, with 7 bases in between. The CDR3 is made up of 12 amino acids. The DNA of the CDR3 is TGTGCCAGCAGCGTAGGCGGTACCGAGCAGTACTTC. As protein: CASSVGGTEQYF.

This clonotype was detected a few times. V and J are TRBV4-1 and TRBJ2-7; perhaps TRBD2 as D (6 bases). CDR3 size: 15 residues. Germline V gene data show CDR1 as MGHRA and CDR2 as YSYEKL. The V gene lost 1 base and the J gene lost 5 bases, with 15 bases spanning the gap. For the CDR3, the DNA is TGCGCCAGCAGCCAAGTTCTCGGGGGAGCGGACGAGCAGTACTTC. It yields the protein CASSQVLGGADEQYF.

This chain uses TRBV19 with TRBJ1-2; 8 nucleotides align to TRBD1. Germline CDR1 is LNHDA and CDR2 is SQIVND (reference sequence). J lost 2 bases, V lost 5 bases, and 7 bases had no gene match. The CDR3 consists of 15 residues. This CDR3 is CASSGPGQENYGYTF. CDR3 nucleotides: TGTGCCAGTAGTGGACCGGGACAGGAAAACTATGGCTACACCTTC.

V is TRBV7-9 and J is TRBJ1-4; 7 bases agree with TRBD1. CDR1 SEHNR and CDR2 FQNEAQ come from the germline V gene (reference sequence). This CDR3 region has 15 residues. J gave up 5 bases and V 5 bases, and 8 bases lay outside the gene matches. The CDR3 coding sequence is TGTGCCAGCAGCCCGGGGGACAGTCAAAATGAAAAACTGTTTTTT. Protein product: CASSPGDSQNEKLFF. The variable domain in full, completed from reference TRBV7-9 and TRBJ1-4, reads DTGVSQNPRHKITKRGQNVTFRCDPISEHNRLYWYRQTLGQGPEFLTYFQNEAQLEKSRLLSDRFSAERPKGSFSTLEIQRTEQGDSAMYLCASSPGDSQNEKLFFGSGTQLSVL.

This clonotype was counted a few times. The V and J genes are TRBV12-3 or TRBV12-4 and TRBJ2-3, with TRBD2 as a possible D gene (6 bases). The ends were cut back, 1 base at V and 5 bases at J, with 13 bases in the middle. CDR3 size: 15 residues. The CDR3 coding sequence is TGTGCCAGCAGTTTAGTAGCGGTTGAAGGAGATACGCAGTATTTT. This encodes CASSLVAVEGDTQYF.

The genes are TRBV24-1 and TRBJ2-2; the match to TRBD2 covers 13 bases. Germline CDR1 reads KGHDR; CDR2 reads SFDVKD. This CDR3 spans 18 amino acids. V shed 0 bases and J 4 bases; nucleotides not matched to a gene: 4. The CDR3 bases are TGTGCCACCAGTGATTTGCGACTAGCGGGGGGTCCCACCGGGGAGCTGTTTTTT. It specifies CATSDLRLAGGPTGELFF.

The CDR3 DNA reads as TGCAGCGCCAGGGACAGTAATGAAAAACTGTTTTTT. Translating it yields CSARDSNEKLFF. The chain employs TRBV29-1 and TRBJ1-4; TRBD1 agrees at 7 bases. V was pared by 7 bases and J by 4 bases, with 3 bases of the junction left unmatched. Germline CDR1 reads SQVTM; CDR2 reads ANQGSEA. CDR3 length: 12 amino acids. Supplemented by reference TRBV29-1 and TRBJ1-4, the full variable domain reads SAVISQKPSRDICQRGTSLTIQCQVDSQVTMMFWYRQQPGQSLTLIATANQGSEATYESGFVIDKFPISRPNLTFSTLTVSNMSPEDSSIYLCSARDSNEKLFFGSGTQLSVL.

This clonotype was observed many times. The chain carries TRBV12-3 or TRBV12-4 and TRBJ2-3, with D hard to call. The CDR3 covers 14 residues. Deletions cut 1 base from V and 4 bases from J, with 9 bases between. CDR3 sequence reads: CASSLDLASDTQYF. CDR3 nucleotide sequence: TGTGCCAGCAGTTTAGATCTGGCATCAGATACGCAGTATTTT.

This clonotype turned up a few times. The chain recombines TRBV7-9 with TRBJ2-7, with TRBD1 identical over 9 bases. V trimming: 9 bases; J trimming: 1 base; junction bases outside the gene matches: 10. The CDR3 consists of 15 residues. Germline V gene sequence: CDR1 SEHNR, CDR2 FQNEAQ (reference sequence). Here the CDR3 DNA reads TGTGCCAGTTCCCGCTACAGGGGGCGATCCTACGAGCAGTACTTC. Its protein is CASSRYRGRSYEQYF.

There are a few counts of this clonotype. The J gene is TRBJ2-6, the V gene TRBV6-1; 9 bases match TRBD1. V dropped 5 bases and J dropped 0; count of bases not matched to a gene: 11. This CDR3 has 19 residues. Germline loops: CDR1 MNHNS, CDR2 SASEGT. The chain's CDR3 is CASSQLAGTGSSGANVLTF. As DNA, the CDR3 is TGTGCCAGCAGTCAACTCGCCGGGACAGGGAGCTCTGGGGCCAACGTCCTGACTTTC.

This clonotype was picked up a small number of times. The genes are TRBV29-1 and TRBJ1-1; no reliable D call. CDR3 length: 14 residues. Germline V gives CDR1 SQVTM, CDR2 ANQGSEA. V dropped 5 bases and J dropped 1 base, with 14 bases sitting between them. The CDR3 DNA is TGCAGCGTTCGGGGAAGTCCGTGGAACACTGAAGCTTTCTTT. This translates into CSVRGSPWNTEAFF.

The CDR3 DNA reads as TGTGCCAGCAGCTTAGATGGGGGCAGGGAAGAGACCCAGTACTTC. Its protein is CASSLDGGREETQYF. V and J are TRBV11-2 and TRBJ2-5, with D possibly TRBD1 on 6 matching bases. Germline CDR1 SGHAT, CDR2 FQNNGV. The CDR3 extends over 15 amino acids. V was trimmed by 0 bases and J by 3 bases, leaving 11 bases between them. The whole variable domain, filled in from reference TRBV11-2 and TRBJ2-5, reads EAGVAQSPRYKIIEKRQSVAFWCNPISGHATLYWYQQILGQGPKLLIQFQNNGVVDDSQLPKDRFSAERLKGVDSTLKIQPAKLEDSAVYLCASSLDGGREETQYFGPGTRLLVL.

This clonotype was recorded a few times. J is TRBJ2-1 and V is TRBV6-5; tentative D call: TRBD1 (5 bases). Germline lookup yields CDR1 MNHEY and CDR2 SVGAGI. The CDR3 runs to 16 residues. Trimming removed 2 bases at V and 6 bases at J, with 17 bases between. CDR3 protein: CASSYSQGLGSNEQFF. DNA of the CDR3: TGTGCCAGCAGTTACAGTCAGGGTTTAGGGTCCAATGAGCAGTTCTTC.

This clonotype was detected a few times. CDR3: CSAPPGQGFAEAFF. The CDR3 nucleotides are TGCAGTGCTCCCCCGGGACAGGGGTTCGCTGAAGCTTTCTTT. The rearrangement joins TRBV20-1 to TRBJ1-1, with TRBD1 identical over 10 bases. Trimming cost V 5 bases and J 6 bases; bases outside gene matches: 9. Looked up from germline, CDR1 is DFQATT and CDR2 is SNEGSKA (reference sequence). CDR3 length equals 14 residues.

V gene TRBV24-1 combines with J gene TRBJ2-1; 10 positions agree with TRBD2. Germline loops: CDR1 KGHDR, CDR2 SFDVKD. The CDR3 is 16 amino acids. Trimming at V came to 4 bases and at J to 4 bases, leaving 6 bases not matched to a gene. Here the CDR3 reads CATSDLGLAEYNEQFF. CDR3 in DNA: TGTGCCACCAGTGACCTTGGACTAGCGGAATACAATGAGCAGTTCTTC.

This sequence joins TRBV12-3 or TRBV12-4 and TRBJ2-2; 9 positions match TRBD1. This CDR3 region has 17 residues. After removal of 3 bases from V and 5 bases from J, the junction contained 10 bases not matched to a gene. The CDR3 DNA reads TGTGCCAGCAGTTTCAACAGGGGGCTTCGTGGGACCGGGGAGCTGTTTTTT. Translation gives CASSFNRGLRGTGELFF.

There are a few counts of this clonotype. The chain links TRBV20-1 to TRBJ2-5, with 12 bases lining up with TRBD2. CDR1 DFQATT and CDR2 SNEGSKA come from the germline V gene (reference sequence). The CDR3 contains 14 residues. With V trimmed by 5 bases and J by 2 bases, 3 bases remained unmatched. CDR3 DNA sequence: TGCAGTGCTGTTGGACTAGCGGGACAAGAGACCCAGTACTTC. Translated: CSAVGLAGQETQYF.

The chain combines TRBV20-1 with TRBJ1-2; D remains ambiguous. The ends were cut back, 6 bases at V and 2 bases at J, with 13 bases in the middle. This CDR3 contains 13 residues. The germline gives CDR1 DFQATT, CDR2 SNEGSKA (reference sequence). This chain's CDR3 is CSAPFRGNYGYTF. As DNA, the CDR3 is TGCAGTGCCCCCTTTAGAGGGAACTATGGCTACACCTTC.